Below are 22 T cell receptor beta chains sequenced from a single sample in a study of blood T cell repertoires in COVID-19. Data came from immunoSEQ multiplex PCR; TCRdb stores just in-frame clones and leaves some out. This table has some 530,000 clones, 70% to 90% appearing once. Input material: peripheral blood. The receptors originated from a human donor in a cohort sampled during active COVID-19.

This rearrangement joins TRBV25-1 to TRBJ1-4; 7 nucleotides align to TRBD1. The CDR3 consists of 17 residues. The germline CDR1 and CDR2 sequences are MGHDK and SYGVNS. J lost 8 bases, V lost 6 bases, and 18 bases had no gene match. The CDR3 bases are TGTGCCAGCAGCCACGGAACGCGACAGGGAGGTTGGGAAAAACTGTTTTTT. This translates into CASSHGTRQGGWEKLFF.

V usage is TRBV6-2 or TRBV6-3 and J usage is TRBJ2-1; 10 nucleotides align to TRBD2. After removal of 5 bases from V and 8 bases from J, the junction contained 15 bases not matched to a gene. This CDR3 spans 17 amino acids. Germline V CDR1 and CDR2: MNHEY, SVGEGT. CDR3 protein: CASSTGLAALENDEQFF. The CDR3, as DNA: TGTGCCAGCAGTACAGGACTAGCGGCTCTGGAAAACGATGAGCAGTTCTTC.

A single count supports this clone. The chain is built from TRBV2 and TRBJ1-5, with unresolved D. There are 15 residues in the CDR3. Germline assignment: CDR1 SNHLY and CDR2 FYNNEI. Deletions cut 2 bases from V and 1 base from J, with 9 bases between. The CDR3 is CASSERQTSNQPQHF. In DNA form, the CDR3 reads TGTGCCAGCAGTGAACGGCAGACAAGCAATCAGCCCCAGCATTTT.

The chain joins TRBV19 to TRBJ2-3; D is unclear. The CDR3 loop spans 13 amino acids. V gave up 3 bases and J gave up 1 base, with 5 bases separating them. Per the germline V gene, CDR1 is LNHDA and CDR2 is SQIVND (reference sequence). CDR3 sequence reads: CASSILRTDTQYF. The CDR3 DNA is TGTGCCAGTAGTATCCTCCGCACAGATACGCAGTATTTT.

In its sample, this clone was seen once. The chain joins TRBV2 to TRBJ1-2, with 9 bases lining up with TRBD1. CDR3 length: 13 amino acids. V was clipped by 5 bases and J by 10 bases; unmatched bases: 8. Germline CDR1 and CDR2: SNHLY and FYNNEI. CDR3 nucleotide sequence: TGTGCCAGCAGTCCGCTCCGGGACAGGGTCTACACCTTC. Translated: CASSPLRDRVYTF.

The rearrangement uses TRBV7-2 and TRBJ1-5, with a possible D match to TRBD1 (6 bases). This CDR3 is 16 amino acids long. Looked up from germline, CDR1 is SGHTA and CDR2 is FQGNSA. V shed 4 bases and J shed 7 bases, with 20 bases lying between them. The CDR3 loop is CASSSGRARGAQPQHF. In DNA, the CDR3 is TGTGCCAGCAGCTCAGGTCGGGCCCGGGGGGCGCAGCCCCAGCATTTT. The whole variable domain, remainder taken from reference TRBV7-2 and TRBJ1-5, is GAGVSQSPSNKVTEKGKDVELRCDPISGHTALYWYRQSLGQGLEFLIYFQGNSAPDKSGLPSDRFSAERTGGSVSTLTIQRTQQEDSAVYLCASSSGRARGAQPQHFGDGTRLSIL.

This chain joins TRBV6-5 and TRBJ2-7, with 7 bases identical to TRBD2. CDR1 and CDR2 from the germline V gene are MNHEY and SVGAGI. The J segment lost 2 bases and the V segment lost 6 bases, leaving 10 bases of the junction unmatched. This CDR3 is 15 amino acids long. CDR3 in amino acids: CASRQRGGNPYEQYF. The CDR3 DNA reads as TGTGCCAGCAGGCAGCGGGGAGGGAACCCCTACGAGCAGTACTTC.

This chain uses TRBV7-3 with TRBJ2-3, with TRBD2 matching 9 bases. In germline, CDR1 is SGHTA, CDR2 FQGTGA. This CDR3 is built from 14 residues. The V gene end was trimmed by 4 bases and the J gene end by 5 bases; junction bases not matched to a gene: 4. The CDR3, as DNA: TGTGCCAGCAGCTCGATAGCGGGGGTAGATACGCAGTATTTT. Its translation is CASSSIAGVDTQYF.

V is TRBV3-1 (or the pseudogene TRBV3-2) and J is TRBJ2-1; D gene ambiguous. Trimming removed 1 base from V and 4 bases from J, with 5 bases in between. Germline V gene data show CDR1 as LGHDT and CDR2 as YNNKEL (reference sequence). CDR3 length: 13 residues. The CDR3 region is CASSQVSYNEQFF. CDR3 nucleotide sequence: TGTGCCAGCAGCCAAGTCAGTTACAATGAGCAGTTCTTC.

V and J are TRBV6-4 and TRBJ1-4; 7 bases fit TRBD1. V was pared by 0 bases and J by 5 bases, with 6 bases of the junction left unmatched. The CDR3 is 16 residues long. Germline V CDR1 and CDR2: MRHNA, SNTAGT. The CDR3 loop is CASSDSGQFPNEKLFF. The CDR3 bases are TGTGCCAGCAGTGACTCGGGACAGTTCCCAAATGAAAAACTGTTTTTT.

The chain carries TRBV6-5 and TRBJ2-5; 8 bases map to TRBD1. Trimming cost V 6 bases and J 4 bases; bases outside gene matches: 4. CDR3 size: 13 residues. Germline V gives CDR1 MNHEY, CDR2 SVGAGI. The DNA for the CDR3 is TGTGCCAGCAGGGACAGGGTGGGAGAGACCCAGTACTTC. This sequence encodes CASRDRVGETQYF.

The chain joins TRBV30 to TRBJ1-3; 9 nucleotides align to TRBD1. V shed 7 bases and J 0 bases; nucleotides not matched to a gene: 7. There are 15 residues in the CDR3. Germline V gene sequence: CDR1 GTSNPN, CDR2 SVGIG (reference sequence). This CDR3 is CAYGGTGSSGNTIYF. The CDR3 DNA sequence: TGTGCCTATGGGGGGACAGGGAGCTCTGGAAACACCATATATTTT. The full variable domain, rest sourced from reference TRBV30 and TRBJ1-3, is SQTIHQWPATLVQPVGSPLSLECTVEGTSNPNLYWYRQAAGRGLQLLFYSVGIGQISSEVPQNLSASRPQDRQFILSSKKLLLSDSGFYLCAYGGTGSSGNTIYFGEGSWLTVV.

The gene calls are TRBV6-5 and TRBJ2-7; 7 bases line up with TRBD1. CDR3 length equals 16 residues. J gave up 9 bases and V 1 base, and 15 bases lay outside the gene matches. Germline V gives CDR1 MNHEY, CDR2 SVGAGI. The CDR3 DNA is TGTGCCAGCAGTTACTTCCAGACAGGGAGTCTTGGGTTGCAGTACTTC. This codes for CASSYFQTGSLGLQYF.

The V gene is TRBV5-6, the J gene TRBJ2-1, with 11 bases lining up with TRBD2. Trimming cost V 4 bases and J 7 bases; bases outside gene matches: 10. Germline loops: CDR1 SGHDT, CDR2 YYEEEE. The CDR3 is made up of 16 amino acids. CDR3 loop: CASSRLAGSGGNEQFF. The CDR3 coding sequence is TGTGCCAGCAGCCGACTAGCGGGGAGTGGAGGTAATGAGCAGTTCTTC.

The CDR3 DNA sequence: TGTGCCAGAAGCTTAGAGGGGCGCCGGGAGACCCAGTACTTC. This sequence encodes CARSLEGRRETQYF. This chain connects TRBV7-5 to TRBJ2-5; TRBD1 was called by the table and not checked on the DNA. TRBV7-5 has pseudogene status. The CDR3 is 14 residues long.

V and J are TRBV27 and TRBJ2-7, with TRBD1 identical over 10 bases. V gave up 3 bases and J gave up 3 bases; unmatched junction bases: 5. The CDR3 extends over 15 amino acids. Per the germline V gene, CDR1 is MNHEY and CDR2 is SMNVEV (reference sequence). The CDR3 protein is CASSFLGQGLYEQYF. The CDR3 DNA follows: TGTGCCAGCAGTTTCTTGGGACAGGGGCTCTACGAGCAGTACTTC.

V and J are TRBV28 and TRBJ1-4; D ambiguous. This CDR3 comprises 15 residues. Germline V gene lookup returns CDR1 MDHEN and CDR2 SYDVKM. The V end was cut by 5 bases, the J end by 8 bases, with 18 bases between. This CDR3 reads CASSPLPRSGEKLFF. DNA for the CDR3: TGTGCCAGCAGTCCCCTCCCACGGTCCGGGGAAAAACTGTTTTTT.

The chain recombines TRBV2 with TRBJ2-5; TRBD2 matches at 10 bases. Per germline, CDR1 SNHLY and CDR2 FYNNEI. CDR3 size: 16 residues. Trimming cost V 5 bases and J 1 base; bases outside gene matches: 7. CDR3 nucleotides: TGTGCCAGCAGTCCTATACTAGCGGGGCGCCAAGAGACCCAGTACTTC. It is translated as CASSPILAGRQETQYF.

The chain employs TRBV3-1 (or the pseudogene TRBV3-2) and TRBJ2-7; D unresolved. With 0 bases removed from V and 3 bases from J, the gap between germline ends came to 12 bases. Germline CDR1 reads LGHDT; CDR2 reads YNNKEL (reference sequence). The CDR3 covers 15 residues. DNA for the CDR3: TGTGCCAGCAGCCAAGAACCAGGTTGGTTCTACGAGCAGTACTTC. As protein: CASSQEPGWFYEQYF.

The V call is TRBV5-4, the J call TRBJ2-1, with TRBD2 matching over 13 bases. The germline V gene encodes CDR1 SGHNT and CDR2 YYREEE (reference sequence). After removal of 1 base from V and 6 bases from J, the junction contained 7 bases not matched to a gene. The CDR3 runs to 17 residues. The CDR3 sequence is CASSLIWTSGSGNEQFF. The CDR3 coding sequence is TGTGCCAGCAGCTTGATCTGGACTAGCGGGAGTGGCAATGAGCAGTTCTTC.

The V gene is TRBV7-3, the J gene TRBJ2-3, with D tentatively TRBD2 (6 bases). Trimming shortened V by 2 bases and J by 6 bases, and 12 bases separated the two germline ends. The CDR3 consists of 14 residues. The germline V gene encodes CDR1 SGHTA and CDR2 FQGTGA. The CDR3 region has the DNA TGTGCCAGCAGCTTATTCGCGGGGCACGATACGCAGTATTTT. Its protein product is CASSLFAGHDTQYF.

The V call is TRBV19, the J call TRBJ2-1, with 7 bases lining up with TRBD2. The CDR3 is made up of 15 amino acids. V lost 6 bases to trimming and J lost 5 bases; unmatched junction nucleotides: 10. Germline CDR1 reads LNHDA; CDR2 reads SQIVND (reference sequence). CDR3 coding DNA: TGTGCCAGTAGCTATGGGGGGAGGGCCGACAATGAGCAGTTCTTC. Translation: CASSYGGRADNEQFF.